The 21 T cell receptor beta chains in this list originate from one sample, sequenced in a study of shared clonotypes between healthy human individuals. The assay was immunoSEQ multiplex PCR, and TCRdb's table has in-frame clones only and misses some. The table records roughly 200,000 clones, 66% of them present only once. The source material was memory CD4+ T cells sorted from blood. The sample's subset: CD45RA-negative fraction. The receptors were gathered from a man aged 25 to 40 in good health.

This rearrangement joins TRBV30 to TRBJ2-7; D is unclear. V dropped 2 bases and J dropped 8 bases, with 10 bases sitting between them. The V gene's germline CDR1 is GTSNPN and CDR2 SVGIG (reference sequence). This CDR3 is built from 11 residues. CDR3 DNA sequence: TGTGCCTGGAGTAGTTTGATGAAGCAGTACTTC. Translated: CAWSSLMKQYF.

The table lists this clone with a count of one. A read error may be the cause here, since a much bigger clone is one base away. The V gene is TRBV15, the J gene TRBJ1-2; D perhaps matches TRBD1 (6 bases). Per the germline V gene, CDR1 is LNHNV and CDR2 is YYDKDF (reference sequence). The CDR3 length is 12 residues. Deletions cut 8 bases from V and 8 bases from J, with 15 bases between. The DNA of the CDR3 is TGTGCCACCGGCACAGAGACAGGAGGCTACACCTTC. Translating it yields CATGTETGGYTF.

The sample holds a few counts of this clone. Other nucleotide sequences from this sample produce the same CDR3. The gene calls are TRBV9 and TRBJ1-1; the D is unclear. Trimming took off 0 bases at V and 1 base at J, with 7 bases between the two ends. This CDR3 is built from 14 residues. Germline V CDR1 and CDR2: SGDLS, YYNGEE. The CDR3 here is CASSVGPENTEAFF. Here the CDR3 DNA reads TGTGCCAGCAGCGTAGGCCCGGAGAACACTGAAGCTTTCTTT.

This clone was seen a handful of times. The J gene is TRBJ2-1, the V gene TRBV27; 8 bases line up with TRBD2. CDR3 length equals 17 residues. The V gene's germline CDR1 is MNHEY and CDR2 SMNVEV (reference sequence). V was pared by 2 bases and J by 4 bases, with 10 bases of the junction left unmatched. The CDR3 nucleotides read TGTGCCAGCAGTTTACCCCGTGGCATAGCGGGATACAATGAGCAGTTCTTC. This gives the protein CASSLPRGIAGYNEQFF.

This clone came up once. This rearrangement joins TRBV25-1 to TRBJ1-4; D gene ambiguous. The CDR3 loop spans 15 amino acids. V shed 3 bases and J shed 8 bases, with 16 bases lying between them. Per germline, CDR1 MGHDK and CDR2 SYGVNS. The CDR3 sequence is CASSDTRGPEEKLFF. The CDR3 DNA is TGTGCCAGCAGTGACACAAGAGGACCGGAAGAAAAACTGTTTTTT. Full variable domain (missing parts from reference TRBV25-1 and TRBJ1-4): EADIYQTPRYLVIGTGKKITLECSQTMGHDKMYWYQQDPGMELHLIHYSYGVNSTEKGDLSSESTVSRIRTEHFPLTLESARPSHTSQYLCASSDTRGPEEKLFFGSGTQLSVL.

In this sample, this clone turned up a few times. The rearrangement links TRBV5-4 to TRBJ1-1, with D uncertain. CDR3 length: 12 amino acids. The V and J ends lost 4 bases and 1 base respectively, with 5 bases between them. The germline CDR1 and CDR2 sequences are SGHNT and YYREEE (reference sequence). The CDR3 coding sequence is TGTGCCAGCAGCCACCAGAACACTGAAGCTTTCTTT. It encodes CASSHQNTEAFF.

This clone was seen only a few times. The genes are TRBV4-3 and TRBJ2-3; 9 bases are shared with TRBD1. V shed 4 bases and J 5 bases; nucleotides not matched to a gene: 13. The CDR3 is made up of 17 amino acids. In germline, CDR1 is LGHNA, CDR2 YSLEER. The CDR3 coding sequence is TGCGCCAGCAGCCGAGCCTTCCGGGACAGGGAGATAGATACGCAGTATTTT. It codes for CASSRAFRDREIDTQYF.

The chain couples TRBV5-6 to TRBJ1-2; possible D gene TRBD1, 5 bases. Germline assignment: CDR1 SGHDT and CDR2 YYEEEE. Trimming removed 4 bases from V and 4 bases from J, with 20 bases in between. This CDR3 region has 16 residues. CDR3 amino acids: CASSTRSGTASYGYTF. The CDR3 nucleotides are TGTGCCAGCAGCACCCGGTCCGGGACGGCTAGCTATGGCTACACCTTC.

Remarks on this clone: This sample includes further DNA sequences coding for the same CDR3. CDR3 loop: CSASRGTEAFF. CDR3 nucleotides: TGCAGTGCTAGTCGTGGTACTGAAGCTTTCTTT. V gene TRBV20-1 combines with J gene TRBJ1-1; D unclear. The CDR3 consists of 11 residues. Germline V lookup: CDR1 DFQATT, CDR2 SNEGSKA (reference sequence). Trimming took 3 bases from V and 5 from J, leaving 7 bases between them.

This rearrangement joins TRBV5-8 to TRBJ1-4; no clear D gene. The CDR3 consists of 12 residues. Trimming shortened V by 0 bases and J by 8 bases, and 5 bases separated the two germline ends. From germline, CDR1 is SGHTS and CDR2 YDEGEE. CDR3 nucleotides: TGTGCCAGCAGCTTGGTGGGCGAAAAACTGTTTTTT. As protein: CASSLVGEKLFF.

The chain combines TRBV6-6 with TRBJ2-7, with 12 nucleotides matching TRBD2. The junction had 7 bases not matched to a gene; V was cut back by 3 bases and J by 4 bases. The CDR3 has 16 amino acids. CDR1 is MNHNY, CDR2 SVGAGI, per germline (reference sequence). Here the CDR3 reads CASSYPLAGGLYEQYF. CDR3 DNA: TGTGCCAGCAGTTATCCCCTAGCGGGAGGGCTATACGAGCAGTACTTC.

The chain couples TRBV9 to TRBJ1-1; D not resolved. The CDR3 totals 14 residues. Germline V gene lookup returns CDR1 SGDLS and CDR2 YYNGEE. V was trimmed by 4 bases and J by 4 bases, leaving 14 bases between them. CDR3 sequence (DNA): TGTGCCAGCAGCCCCCGACAATCGGGCACTGAAGCTTTCTTT. This encodes CASSPRQSGTEAFF.

This clone was observed a few times. This sequence joins TRBV5-1 and TRBJ2-1; a weak D match, TRBD2 (5 bases). Trimming stripped 7 bases from V and 0 bases from J, with 14 bases between. From germline, CDR1 is SGHRS and CDR2 YFSETQ. The CDR3 is 15 residues long. The chain's CDR3 is CASALGGLSYNEQFF. The CDR3, as DNA: TGCGCCAGCGCCTTGGGCGGGCTCTCCTACAATGAGCAGTTCTTC.

V usage is TRBV11-3 and J usage is TRBJ2-4, with TRBD2 matching 8 bases. V was clipped by 7 bases and J by 6 bases; unmatched bases: 2. The CDR3 runs 12 residues. Germline CDR1 and CDR2: SGHNT and YENEEA. CDR3 nucleotide sequence: TGTGCCAGCACGGCGGGGGGAAACATTCAGTACTTC. This codes for CASTAGGNIQYF.

The chain employs TRBV15 and TRBJ1-4; D call uncertain. The germline V gene encodes CDR1 LNHNV and CDR2 YYDKDF (reference sequence). The CDR3 covers 15 residues. V was shortened by 4 bases and J by 0 bases, with 9 bases between the two germline ends. CDR3 residues: CATSTEGATNEKLFF. The CDR3 nucleotides are TGTGCCACCAGCACGGAGGGTGCAACTAATGAAAAACTGTTTTTT.

This rearrangement joins TRBV14 to TRBJ2-3; the D is unclear. CDR3 length: 15 residues. Looked up from germline, CDR1 is SGHDN and CDR2 is FVKESK. The V gene lost 1 base and the J gene lost 2 bases, with 10 bases spanning the gap. The CDR3 here is CASSQVGFYTDTQYF. The CDR3 nucleotides read TGTGCCAGCAGCCAAGTGGGTTTCTACACAGATACGCAGTATTTT.

The chain joins TRBV10-3 to TRBJ2-7; D gene ambiguous. V was clipped by 10 bases and J by 4 bases, with 14 bases between them. Germline V CDR1 and CDR2: ENHRY, SYGVKD. The CDR3 runs 12 residues. The CDR3 loop is CASLTKGYEQYF. CDR3 DNA sequence: TGTGCCAGCCTTACGAAGGGTTACGAGCAGTACTTC.

The genes are TRBV6-1 and TRBJ1-3, with D uncertain. Germline assignment: CDR1 MNHNS and CDR2 SASEGT. V lost 4 bases and J 2 bases, leaving 6 bases between the germline ends. There are 13 residues in the CDR3. The CDR3 nucleotides are TGTGCCAGCAGTGTCGAGGCTGGAAACACCATATATTTT. It is translated as CASSVEAGNTIYF.

This chain links TRBV9 with TRBJ2-1; 9 nucleotides agree with TRBD2. The germline gives CDR1 SGDLS, CDR2 YYNGEE. J gave up 7 bases and V 0 bases, and 14 bases lay outside the gene matches. CDR3 length: 18 amino acids. The CDR3 reads CASSVAGIGASGNNEQFF. As DNA, the CDR3 is TGTGCCAGCAGCGTAGCGGGAATAGGTGCTAGCGGGAATAATGAGCAGTTCTTC.

The J gene is TRBJ1-4, the V gene TRBV6-8; 7 nucleotides line up with TRBD1. The CDR3 has 19 residues. CDR1 MNHGY and CDR2 SAAAGT come from the germline V gene. V was clipped by 7 bases and J by 0 bases; unmatched bases: 17. The CDR3 DNA sequence: TGTGCCAGCACTCCCAAATCGAGGGGGCGGGCTGCAACTAATGAAAAACTGTTTTTT. It yields the protein CASTPKSRGRAATNEKLFF.

This clone occurred many times. The chain employs TRBV5-1 and TRBJ2-3, with 10 positions matching TRBD2. The CDR3 is 17 residues long. The germline V gene encodes CDR1 SGHRS and CDR2 YFSETQ. The ends lost 4 bases at V and 3 bases at J; junction bases unmatched: 11. The CDR3: CASSPLVGTSATDTQYF. In DNA, the CDR3 is TGCGCCAGCAGCCCCCTGGTCGGGACTAGCGCGACAGATACGCAGTATTTT. Using reference TRBV5-1 and TRBJ2-3 for the parts outside the CDR3, the full variable domain is KAGVTQTPRYLIKTRGQQVTLSCSPISGHRSVSWYQQTPGQGLQFLFEYFSETQRNKGNFPGRFSGRQFSNSRSEMNVSTLELGDSALYLCASSPLVGTSATDTQYFGPGTRLTVL.